A selection of T cell receptor beta chains follows, all from one sample in a study of PD-1 blockade in classical Hodgkin lymphoma. Generated by immunoSEQ multiplex PCR, the TCRdb table keeps only in-frame clones and is missing some. This table holds about 30,000 clones, about 88% found once. This specimen was CD4+ T cells from blood, taken before the fourth cycle of nivolumab. These receptors were obtained from a human donor with classical Hodgkin lymphoma. CDR3s include the opening cysteine and the closing phenylalanine or tryptophan. A D gene is named only where the DNA matches it firmly. Rows may omit the clone size; those that give it use once, few, many or a size class.

CDR3nt: TGTGCTAGTGGTTTGGTCGACAGGGCGAAAGATATGGCTTTCTTT
CDR3aa: CASGLVDRAKDMAFF
abundance: -
j_gene: TRBJ1-1
d_gene: TRBD1
v_gene: TRBV12-5

CDR3nt: TGTGCCAGTAGTGTACTAGCGGGTACGCAGTATTTT
CDR3aa: CASSVLAGTQYF
abundance: -
j_gene: TRBJ2-3
d_gene: TRBD2
v_gene: TRBV19

CDR3nt: TGCAGCGTCTGGGACAGGCCCTACGAGCAGTACTTC
CDR3aa: CSVWDRPYEQYF
abundance: -
j_gene: TRBJ2-7
d_gene: TRBD1
v_gene: TRBV29-1

CDR3nt: TGTGCCAGCAGTTTAAAGGGTTATAGCAATCAGCCCCAGCATTTT
CDR3aa: CASSLKGYSNQPQHF
abundance: -
j_gene: TRBJ1-5
d_gene: -
v_gene: TRBV27

CDR3nt: TGTGCCAGCAGCTCCGGGGGGACAGGGACTAATGAAAAACTGTTTTTT
CDR3aa: CASSSGGTGTNEKLFF
abundance: once
j_gene: TRBJ1-4
d_gene: TRBD1
v_gene: TRBV11-2

CDR3nt: TGTGCCATCAGTGAGTCGGGGGTAGATACGCAGTATTTT
CDR3aa: CAISESGVDTQYF
abundance: -
j_gene: TRBJ2-3
d_gene: -
v_gene: TRBV10-3

CDR3nt: TGTGCCAGCAGCCAAGCCGGGGGGGGAGAAGAGACCCAGTACTTC
CDR3aa: CASSQAGGGEETQYF
abundance: -
j_gene: TRBJ2-5
d_gene: TRBD2
v_gene: TRBV4-2

CDR3nt: TGTGCCAGCAGCTTGACCCGCACCCCCTACAATGAGCAGTTCTTC
CDR3aa: CASSLTRTPYNEQFF
abundance: -
j_gene: TRBJ2-1
d_gene: -
v_gene: TRBV5-6

CDR3nt: TGTGCCTGGAGCCGGAGACAGGGGGCATCCGAGCAGTACTTC
CDR3aa: CAWSRRQGASEQYF
abundance: once
j_gene: TRBJ2-7
d_gene: TRBD1
v_gene: TRBV30

CDR3nt: TGCAGCCCTCGCGCCACCCGTGAAAAACTGTTTTTT
CDR3aa: CSPRATREKLFF
abundance: -
j_gene: TRBJ1-4
d_gene: -
v_gene: TRBV29-1

CDR3nt: TGTGCCAGCAGCCAGGACGGGGGAGGCTCCTACGAGCAGTACTTC
CDR3aa: CASSQDGGGSYEQYF
abundance: -
j_gene: TRBJ2-7
d_gene: -
v_gene: TRBV5-4

CDR3nt: TGCGCCAGCAGTCCTCCCCAGGGGCAGGTGAACACTGAAGCTTTCTTT
CDR3aa: CASSPPQGQVNTEAFF
abundance: -
j_gene: TRBJ1-1
d_gene: -
v_gene: TRBV10-2

CDR3nt: TGTGCCAGCAGCTTATCACGGGGCGGTTACGAGCAGTACTTC
CDR3aa: CASSLSRGGYEQYF
abundance: -
j_gene: TRBJ2-7
d_gene: -
v_gene: TRBV7-2

CDR3nt: TGTGCCAGCAGGCTCGGGTTGGGCGTAAACACCGGGGAGCTGTTTTTT
CDR3aa: CASRLGLGVNTGELFF
abundance: -
j_gene: TRBJ2-2
d_gene: -
v_gene: TRBV27

CDR3nt: TGTGCCAGCAGCTTACTAGCTGAGACCCAGTACTTC
CDR3aa: CASSLLAETQYF
abundance: once
j_gene: TRBJ2-5
d_gene: -
v_gene: TRBV7-8

CDR3nt: TGTGCCAGCAGTGACCAGGGGGCTGGCACAGATACGCAGTATTTT
CDR3aa: CASSDQGAGTDTQYF
abundance: -
j_gene: TRBJ2-3
d_gene: TRBD1
v_gene: TRBV25-1

CDR3nt: TGTGCCAGCAGCCAAGAAAGATGGGACAGGGGGACCTACGAGCAGTACTTC
CDR3aa: CASSQERWDRGTYEQYF
abundance: -
j_gene: TRBJ2-7
d_gene: TRBD1
v_gene: TRBV4-2

CDR3nt: TGTGCCAGCAGCTTAGCGGAAGCTGTCCGTTTCTACGAGCAGTACTTC
CDR3aa: CASSLAEAVRFYEQYF
abundance: -
j_gene: TRBJ2-7
d_gene: -
v_gene: TRBV7-9

CDR3nt: TGTGCCAGCTCACCTCGGGGGCAGAACGAGCAGTACTTC
CDR3aa: CASSPRGQNEQYF
abundance: -
j_gene: TRBJ2-7
d_gene: -
v_gene: TRBV18

CDR3nt: TGTGCCAGCAGTGAAGTCGGAGGGGGATCCTATAATTCACCCCTCCACTTT
CDR3aa: CASSEVGGGSYNSPLHF
abundance: -
j_gene: TRBJ1-6
d_gene: -
v_gene: TRBV6-1

CDR3nt: TGTGCCAGCAGTTTAGCGGAGGAGAACACTGAAGCTTTCTTT
CDR3aa: CASSLAEENTEAFF
abundance: few
j_gene: TRBJ1-1
d_gene: -
v_gene: TRBV28

CDR3nt: TGTGCCAGTAATACCGGGACAGGGTGGCGGATGAACACTGAAGCTTTCTTT
CDR3aa: CASNTGTGWRMNTEAFF
abundance: -
j_gene: TRBJ1-1
d_gene: TRBD1
v_gene: TRBV19

CDR3nt: TGCGCCAGCAGCCTAAGGACTAGCGGGGGGAGGACAGATACGCAGTATTTT
CDR3aa: CASSLRTSGGRTDTQYF
abundance: -
j_gene: TRBJ2-3
d_gene: TRBD2
v_gene: TRBV5-1

CDR3nt: TGTGCCAGCAGCCAGGGCGGCCAGGCTGTCAATGAGCAGTTCTTC
CDR3aa: CASSQGGQAVNEQFF
abundance: once
j_gene: TRBJ2-1
d_gene: -
v_gene: TRBV28

CDR3nt: TGTGCCATCAGCCGGCTAGCGGGAGAGTACAATGAGCAGTTCTTC
CDR3aa: CAISRLAGEYNEQFF
abundance: -
j_gene: TRBJ2-1
d_gene: TRBD2
v_gene: TRBV10-3

CDR3nt: TGTGCCAGCACCCGACAGGGTGGAGAGACCCAGTACTTC
CDR3aa: CASTRQGGETQYF
abundance: -
j_gene: TRBJ2-5
d_gene: TRBD1
v_gene: TRBV13

CDR3nt: TGTGCCAGCTCACCAGGAGACACCTATAGCAATCAGCCCCAGCATTTT
CDR3aa: CASSPGDTYSNQPQHF
abundance: -
j_gene: TRBJ1-5
d_gene: -
v_gene: TRBV18

CDR3nt: TGTGCCAGCAGGGCACTAGGGCCCAACAATGAGCAGTTCTTC
CDR3aa: CASRALGPNNEQFF
abundance: -
j_gene: TRBJ2-1
d_gene: -
v_gene: TRBV7-2

CDR3nt: TGTGCCAGCAGTGAATCCACGTACCAAGAGACCCAGTACTTC
CDR3aa: CASSESTYQETQYF
abundance: -
j_gene: TRBJ2-5
d_gene: -
v_gene: TRBV6-1

CDR3nt: TGTGCCAGCAGGATTACTAGCGGGAGCTCCTACGAGCAGTACTTC
CDR3aa: CASRITSGSSYEQYF
abundance: -
j_gene: TRBJ2-7
d_gene: TRBD2
v_gene: TRBV28

CDR3nt: TGTGCCAGCAGTCGTGTTGGGGGGGGCTACGAGCAGTACTTC
CDR3aa: CASSRVGGGYEQYF
abundance: -
j_gene: TRBJ2-7
d_gene: TRBD2
v_gene: TRBV28

CDR3nt: TGTGCCAGCAGCGTCGGGACTACTGGAAACACCATATATTTT
CDR3aa: CASSVGTTGNTIYF
abundance: -
j_gene: TRBJ1-3
d_gene: -
v_gene: TRBV7-9

CDR3nt: TGTGCCAACCGACAGCATCGCAATCAGCCCCAGCATTTT
CDR3aa: CANRQHRNQPQHF
abundance: -
j_gene: TRBJ1-5
d_gene: -
v_gene: TRBV6-4

CDR3nt: TGTGCCTTGCAGGGGGGGCCAAGCACAGATACGCAGTATTTT
CDR3aa: CALQGGPSTDTQYF
abundance: -
j_gene: TRBJ2-3
d_gene: -
v_gene: TRBV5-4

CDR3nt: TGTGCCAGCAGCTCGTCCCTCGGGCAAGAGACCCAGTACTTC
CDR3aa: CASSSSLGQETQYF
abundance: few
j_gene: TRBJ2-5
d_gene: -
v_gene: TRBV7-7

CDR3nt: TGTGCCAGCAGTGGATGGGGTGGCACTAATGAAAAACTGTTTTTT
CDR3aa: CASSGWGGTNEKLFF
abundance: -
j_gene: TRBJ1-4
d_gene: -
v_gene: TRBV6-1

CDR3nt: TGTGCCAGCAGCTTATATGGGGAAGCTTTCTTT
CDR3aa: CASSLYGEAFF
abundance: -
j_gene: TRBJ1-1
d_gene: -
v_gene: TRBV7-9

CDR3nt: TGTGCCAGCAGCCCCGGGTCAAACACCGGGGAGCTGTTTTTT
CDR3aa: CASSPGSNTGELFF
abundance: -
j_gene: TRBJ2-2
d_gene: -
v_gene: TRBV9

CDR3nt: TGTGCCAGCAGCCAAGATCTCGGGCAGGCCACCTACGAGCAGTACTTC
CDR3aa: CASSQDLGQATYEQYF
abundance: -
j_gene: TRBJ2-7
d_gene: -
v_gene: TRBV14

CDR3nt: TGCGCCAGCAGCTTACCGGCGGACGAGCAGTACTTC
CDR3aa: CASSLPADEQYF
abundance: few
j_gene: TRBJ2-7
d_gene: -
v_gene: TRBV5-1

CDR3nt: TGTGCCAGCAGTTTTTCCAAGGAGACCCAGTACTTC
CDR3aa: CASSFSKETQYF
abundance: -
j_gene: TRBJ2-5
d_gene: -
v_gene: TRBV28

CDR3nt: TGCGCCAGCAGTGGACTAGCGGGAGTATTAGATACGCAGTATTTT
CDR3aa: CASSGLAGVLDTQYF
abundance: once
j_gene: TRBJ2-3
d_gene: TRBD2
v_gene: TRBV10-2